Detailed here is one T cell receptor (beta chain). Germline V CDR1 and CDR2: SGHDN, FVKESK. The CDR3 runs 14 residues. Trimming removed 5 bases from V and 10 bases from J; junction bases left unmatched: 7. These data belong to a study of technical replicates of blood from several donors. The table came from immunoSEQ multiplex PCR; TCRdb's copy has only in-frame clones and leaves some out. The sample records 76,000 or so clones, over 75% being singletons. This receptor was obtained from a human donor in good health. The sequenced sample consisted of T cells isolated from PBMCs. This chain connects TRBV14 to TRBJ1-6, with 8 bases matching TRBD1. The CDR3 spells CASSTDRGGSPLHF. The CDR3 DNA follows: TGTGCCAGCAGCACCGACAGGGGAGGCTCACCCCTCCACTTT.